This entry is about one T cell receptor beta chain. Its antigen remains unknown. Time point indicated: sample taken at primary tumor resection. The authors sequenced whole RNA from tumor, nontumor lung or frozen PBMC without sorting. Germline V gene sequence: CDR1 MNHEY, CDR2 SVGAGI. The ends were cut back, 7 bases at V and 5 bases at J, with 17 bases in the middle. CDR3 length: 14 amino acids. The sample comes from a study of spatial heterogeneity in lung cancer. Whole-study findings and limits: TCRs found ubiquitously expanded in tumor appeared in blood more at resection than at follow-up.

One entry per CDR3 protein results from TCRdb running MiXCR on the 5' RACE reads. This sample has tens of thousands of distinct CDR3 sequences, with roughly 15% found just once. The J gene is TRBJ1-1, the V gene TRBV6-5; TRBD1 is a possible D gene (5 bases). The specimen comprised PBMCs, sampled at surgery. This receptor was obtained from a male donor with early-stage non-small cell lung cancer. The CDR3: CASIKPGDLTEAFF. In DNA, the CDR3 is TGTGCCAGCATTAAACCGGGGGACCTTACTGAAGCTTTCTTT.